This TCR beta chain was recorded in a study of PD-L1 blockade in urothelial cancer. Study at large: Analyses were performed on blood at 3 weeks after treatment start (the second dose) and at 6 weeks.

The investigators introduced synthetic TCR analog templates into each PCR as spikes. Data came from immunoSEQ multiplex PCR; TCRdb stores just in-frame clones and leaves some out. Of 44,000 or so clones listed, around 80% were seen once; the top ten hold about 3.3%. CDR1 is SGHDN and CDR2 is FVKESK in the germline V gene. Trimming stripped 3 bases from V and 11 bases from J, with 20 bases between. CDR3 length: 14 residues. This clonotype was obtained from a man between 65 and 85 years old with urothelial cancer. The specimen comprised PBMCs, sampled around atezolizumab (anti-PD-L1) treatment. The chain couples TRBV14 to TRBJ2-7; possible D gene TRBD2, 6 bases. The CDR3 sequence: CASSQVLPKGLEYF. The CDR3 bases are TGTGCCAGCAGCCAGGTTTTGCCCAAGGGACTGGAGTACTTC.